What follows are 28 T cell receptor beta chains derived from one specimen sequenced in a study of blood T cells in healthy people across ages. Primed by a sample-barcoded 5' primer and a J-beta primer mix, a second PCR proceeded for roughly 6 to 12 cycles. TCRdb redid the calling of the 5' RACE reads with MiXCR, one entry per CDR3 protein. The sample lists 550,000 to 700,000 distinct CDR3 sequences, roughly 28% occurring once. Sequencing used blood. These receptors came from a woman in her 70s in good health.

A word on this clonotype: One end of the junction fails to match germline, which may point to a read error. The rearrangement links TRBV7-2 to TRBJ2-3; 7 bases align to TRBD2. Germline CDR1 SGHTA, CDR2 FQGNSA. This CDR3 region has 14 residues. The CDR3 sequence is CASSRGRSADTRYF. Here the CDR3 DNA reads TGTGCCAGCAGTCGCGGGAGATCGGCAGATACGCGGTATTTT.

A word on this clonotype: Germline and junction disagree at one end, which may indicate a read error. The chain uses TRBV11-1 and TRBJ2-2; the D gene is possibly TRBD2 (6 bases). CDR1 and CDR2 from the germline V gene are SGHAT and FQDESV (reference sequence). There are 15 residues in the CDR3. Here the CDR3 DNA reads TGTGCCAGCAGCTTTATAGCGGCGAACACCGGGGAGCTGCTTTTT. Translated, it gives CASSFIAANTGELLF.

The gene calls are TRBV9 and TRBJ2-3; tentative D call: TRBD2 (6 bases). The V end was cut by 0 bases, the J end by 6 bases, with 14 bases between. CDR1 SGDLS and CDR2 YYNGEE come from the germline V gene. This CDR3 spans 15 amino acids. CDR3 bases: TGTGCCAGCAGCGTAGGCGGGGCAGGCGGGGATACGCAGTATTTT. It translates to CASSVGGAGGDTQYF.

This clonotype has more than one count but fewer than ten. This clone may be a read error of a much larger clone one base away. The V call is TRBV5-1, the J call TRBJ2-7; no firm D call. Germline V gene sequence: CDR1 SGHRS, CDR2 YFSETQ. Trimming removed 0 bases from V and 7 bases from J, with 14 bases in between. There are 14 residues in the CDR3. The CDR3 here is CASSLEGSSEEQYF. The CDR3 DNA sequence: TGCGCCAGCAGCTTGGAGGGCAGTTCGGAGGAGCAGTACTTC.

In nucleotides, the CDR3 is TGTGCCAGCAGCTTAAATACAGGGTTAACCTACAATGAGCAGTTCTTC. Protein sequence: CASSLNTGLTYNEQFF. V is TRBV7-3 and J is TRBJ2-1; weak D call: TRBD1 (6 bases). Per germline, CDR1 SGHTA and CDR2 FQGTGA. This CDR3 region has 16 residues. Trimming left V 1 base short and J 2 bases short, with 12 bases between.

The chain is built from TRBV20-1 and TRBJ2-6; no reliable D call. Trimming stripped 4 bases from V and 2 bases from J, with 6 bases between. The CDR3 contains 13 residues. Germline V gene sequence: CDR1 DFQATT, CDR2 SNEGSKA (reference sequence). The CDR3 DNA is TGCAGTGCTAAAAGAACTGGGGCCAACGTCCTGACTTTC. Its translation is CSAKRTGANVLTF.

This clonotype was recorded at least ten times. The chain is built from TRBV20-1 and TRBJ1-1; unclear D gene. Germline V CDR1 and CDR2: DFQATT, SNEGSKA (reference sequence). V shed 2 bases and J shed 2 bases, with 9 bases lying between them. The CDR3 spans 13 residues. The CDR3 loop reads CSARNSGNTEAFF. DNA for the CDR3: TGCAGTGCTAGAAACAGCGGCAACACTGAAGCTTTCTTT.

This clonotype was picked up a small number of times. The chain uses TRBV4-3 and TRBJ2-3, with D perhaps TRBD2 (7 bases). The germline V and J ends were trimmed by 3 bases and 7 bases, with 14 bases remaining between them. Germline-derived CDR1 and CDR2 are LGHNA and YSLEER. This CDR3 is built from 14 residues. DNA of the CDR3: TGCGCCAGCAGCCATCAACTGGGGGGGCATACGCAGTATTTT. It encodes CASSHQLGGHTQYF.

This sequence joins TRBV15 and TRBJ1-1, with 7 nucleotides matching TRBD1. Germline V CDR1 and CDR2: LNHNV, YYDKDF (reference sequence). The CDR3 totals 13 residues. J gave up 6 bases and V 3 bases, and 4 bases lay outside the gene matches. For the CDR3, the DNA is TGTGCCACCAGCAGCGACAGGGTGGCTGAAGCTTTCTTT. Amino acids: CATSSDRVAEAFF. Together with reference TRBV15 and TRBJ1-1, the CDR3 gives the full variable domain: DAMVIQNPRYQVTQFGKPVTLSCSQTLNHNVMYWYQQKSSQAPKLLFHYYDKDFNNEADTPDNFQSRRPNTSFCFLDIRSPGLGDTAMYLCATSSDRVAEAFFGQGTRLTVV.

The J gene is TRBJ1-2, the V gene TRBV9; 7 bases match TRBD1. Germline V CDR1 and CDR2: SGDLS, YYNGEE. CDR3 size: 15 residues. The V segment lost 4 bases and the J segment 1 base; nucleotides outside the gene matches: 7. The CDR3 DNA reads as TGTGCCAGCAGCTTAGAGGGACAGTTTAACTATGGCTACACCTTC. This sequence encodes CASSLEGQFNYGYTF.

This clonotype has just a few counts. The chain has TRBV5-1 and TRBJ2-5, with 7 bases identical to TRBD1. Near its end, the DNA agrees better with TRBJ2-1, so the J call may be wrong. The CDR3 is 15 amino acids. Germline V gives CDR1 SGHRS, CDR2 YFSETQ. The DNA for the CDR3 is TGCGCCAGCAGCGTCTCCGGGACAGTTTGGGATGAGCAGTTCTTC. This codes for CASSVSGTVWDEQFF.

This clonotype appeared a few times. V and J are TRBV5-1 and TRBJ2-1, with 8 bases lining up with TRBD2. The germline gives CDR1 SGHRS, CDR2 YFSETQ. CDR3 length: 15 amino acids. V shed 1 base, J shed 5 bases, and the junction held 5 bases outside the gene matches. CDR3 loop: CASSLISGANNEQFF. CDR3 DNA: TGCGCCAGCAGCTTGATTAGCGGGGCCAACAATGAGCAGTTCTTC.

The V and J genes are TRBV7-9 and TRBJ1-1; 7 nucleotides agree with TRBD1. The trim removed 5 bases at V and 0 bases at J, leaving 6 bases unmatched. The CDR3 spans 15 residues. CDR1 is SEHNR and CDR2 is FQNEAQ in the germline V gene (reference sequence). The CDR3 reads CASSQDRDMNTEAFF. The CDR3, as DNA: TGTGCCAGCAGCCAAGACAGGGATATGAACACTGAAGCTTTCTTT.

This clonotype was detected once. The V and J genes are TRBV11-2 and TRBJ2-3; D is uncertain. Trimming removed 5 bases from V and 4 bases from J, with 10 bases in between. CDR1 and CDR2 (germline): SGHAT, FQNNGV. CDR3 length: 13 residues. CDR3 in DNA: TGTGCCAGCAGCCCGTGGCAGGCAGATACGCAGTATTTT. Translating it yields CASSPWQADTQYF.

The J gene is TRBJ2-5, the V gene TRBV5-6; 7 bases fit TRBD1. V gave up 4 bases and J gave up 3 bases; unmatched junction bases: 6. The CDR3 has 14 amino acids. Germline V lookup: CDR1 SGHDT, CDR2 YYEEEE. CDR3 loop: CASSDGDREETQYF. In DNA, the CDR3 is TGTGCCAGCAGCGACGGAGACAGGGAAGAGACCCAGTACTTC.

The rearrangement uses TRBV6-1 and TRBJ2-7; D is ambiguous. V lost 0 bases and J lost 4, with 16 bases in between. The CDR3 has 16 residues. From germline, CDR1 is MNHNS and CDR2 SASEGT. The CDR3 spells CASSEALLAETYEQYF. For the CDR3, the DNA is TGTGCCAGCAGTGAAGCGCTTCTGGCAGAAACTTACGAGCAGTACTTC.

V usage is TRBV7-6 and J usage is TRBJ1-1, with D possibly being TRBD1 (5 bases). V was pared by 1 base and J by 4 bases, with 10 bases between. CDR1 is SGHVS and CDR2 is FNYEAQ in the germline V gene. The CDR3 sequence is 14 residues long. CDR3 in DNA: TGTGCCAGCAGCTTAGGCGGACAATCCACTGAAGCTTTCTTT. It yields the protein CASSLGGQSTEAFF.

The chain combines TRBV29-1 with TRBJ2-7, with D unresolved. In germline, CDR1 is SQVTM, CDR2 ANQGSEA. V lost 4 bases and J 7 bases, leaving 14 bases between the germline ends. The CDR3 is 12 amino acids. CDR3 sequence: CSVGFSEREQYF. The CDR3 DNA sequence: TGCAGCGTTGGGTTCTCAGAGAGGGAGCAGTACTTC.

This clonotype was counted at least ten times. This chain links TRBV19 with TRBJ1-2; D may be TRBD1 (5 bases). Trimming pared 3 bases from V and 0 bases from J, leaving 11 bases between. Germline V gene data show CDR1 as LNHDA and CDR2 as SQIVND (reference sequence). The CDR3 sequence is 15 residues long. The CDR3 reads CASSIGQGSNYGYTF. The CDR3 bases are TGTGCCAGTAGTATTGGACAAGGGTCTAACTATGGCTACACCTTC.

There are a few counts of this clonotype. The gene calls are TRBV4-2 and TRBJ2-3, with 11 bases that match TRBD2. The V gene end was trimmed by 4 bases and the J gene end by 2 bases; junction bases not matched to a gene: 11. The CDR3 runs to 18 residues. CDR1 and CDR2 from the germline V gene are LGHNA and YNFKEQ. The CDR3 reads CASSLPIAGGPTTDTQYF. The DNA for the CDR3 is TGTGCCAGCAGCCTACCGATAGCGGGGGGGCCGACCACAGATACGCAGTATTTT.

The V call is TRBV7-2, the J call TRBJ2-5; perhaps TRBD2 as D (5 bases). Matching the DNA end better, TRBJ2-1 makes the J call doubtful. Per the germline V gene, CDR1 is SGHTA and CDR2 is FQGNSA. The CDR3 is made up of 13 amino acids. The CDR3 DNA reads TGTGCCAGCAGCCTCGGACTTGCCGCCGGGCAGTTCTTC. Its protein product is CASSLGLAAGQFF.

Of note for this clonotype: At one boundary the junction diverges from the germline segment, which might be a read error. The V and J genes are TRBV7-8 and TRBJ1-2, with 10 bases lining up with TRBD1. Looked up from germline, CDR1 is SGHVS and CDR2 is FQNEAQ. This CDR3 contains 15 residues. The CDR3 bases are TGTGCCAGCAGCTCAGCACAGACAGGGGGCGGTGGCTGCACCTTC. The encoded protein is CASSSAQTGGGGCTF.

The CDR3 loop reads CASSFSAVGTGELFF. The CDR3, as DNA: TGTGCCAGCAGCTTTTCTGCCGTCGGCACCGGGGAGCTGTTTTTT. The genes are TRBV7-3 and TRBJ2-2; no clear D gene. V was cut by 3 bases and J by 4 bases, with 12 bases left in between. This CDR3 comprises 15 residues. Germline CDR1 is SGHTA and CDR2 is FQGTGA.

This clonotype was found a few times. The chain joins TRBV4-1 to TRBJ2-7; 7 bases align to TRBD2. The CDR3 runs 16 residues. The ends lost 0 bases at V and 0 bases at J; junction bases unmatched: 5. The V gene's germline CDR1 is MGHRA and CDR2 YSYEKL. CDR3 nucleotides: TGCGCCAGCAGCCAAGATCGGCTAGCGGCCTCCTACGAGCAGTACTTC. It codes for CASSQDRLAASYEQYF.

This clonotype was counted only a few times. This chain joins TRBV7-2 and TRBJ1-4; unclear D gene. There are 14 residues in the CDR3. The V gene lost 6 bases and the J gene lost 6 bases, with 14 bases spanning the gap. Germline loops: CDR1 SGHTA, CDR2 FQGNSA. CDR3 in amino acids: CASSGPPAHEKLFF. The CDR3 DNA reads TGTGCCAGCAGTGGACCCCCCGCACATGAAAAACTGTTTTTT.

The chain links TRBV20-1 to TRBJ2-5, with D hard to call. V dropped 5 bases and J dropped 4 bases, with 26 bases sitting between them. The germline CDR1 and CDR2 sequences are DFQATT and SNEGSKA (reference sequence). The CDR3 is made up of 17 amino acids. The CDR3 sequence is CSAGVLFPRGSRETQYF. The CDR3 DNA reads TGCAGTGCTGGAGTCCTTTTCCCGAGAGGAAGCAGAGAGACCCAGTACTTC.

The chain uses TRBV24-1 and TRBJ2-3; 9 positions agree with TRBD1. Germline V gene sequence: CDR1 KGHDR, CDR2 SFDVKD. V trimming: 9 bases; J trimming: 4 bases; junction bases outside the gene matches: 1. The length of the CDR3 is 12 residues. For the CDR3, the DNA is TGTGCCACCGGGGACAGGGCAGATACGCAGTATTTT. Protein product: CATGDRADTQYF.

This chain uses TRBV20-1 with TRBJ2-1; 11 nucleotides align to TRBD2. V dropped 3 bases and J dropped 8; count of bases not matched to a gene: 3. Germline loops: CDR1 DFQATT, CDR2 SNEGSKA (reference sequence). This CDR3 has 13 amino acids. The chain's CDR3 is CSARLAGGDEQFF. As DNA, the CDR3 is TGCAGTGCTAGGTTAGCGGGAGGGGATGAGCAGTTCTTC.